Each of the 10 T cell receptor beta chains below was sequenced from the same sample in a study of cytomegalovirus exposure and HLA in healthy donors. PCR employed 60 Vbeta and 13 Jbeta primers. Here immunoSEQ multiplex PCR was the method, and the copy in TCRdb shows in-frame clones only, minus some. The data contain around 130,000 clones, 74% of them singletons. The sample consisted of PBMCs. The receptor set was obtained from a woman aged 45-65 years in good health and CMV-seropositive.

The chain is built from TRBV5-5 and TRBJ1-1; D unresolved. V lost 4 bases and J 2 bases, leaving 12 bases between the germline ends. Germline CDR1 SGHKS, CDR2 YYEKEE (reference sequence). This CDR3 spans 14 amino acids. For the CDR3, the DNA is TGTGCCAGCAGCGGATGGCAGGCTAACACTGAAGCTTTCTTT. Encoded protein: CASSGWQANTEAFF.

The sample holds a few counts of this clone. The J gene is TRBJ2-3, the V gene TRBV5-1; 8 bases are shared with TRBD1. The CDR3 loop spans 15 amino acids. V gave up 0 bases and J gave up 2 bases; unmatched junction bases: 2. Germline CDR1 SGHRS, CDR2 YFSETQ. The DNA of the CDR3 is TGCGCCAGCAGCTTGGGGACAGGGAACACAGATACGCAGTATTTT. It encodes CASSLGTGNTDTQYF.

The V gene is TRBV7-2, the J gene TRBJ2-7; 8 nucleotides line up with TRBD1. Trimming at V came to 1 base and at J to 7 bases, leaving 12 bases not matched to a gene. The CDR3 extends over 16 amino acids. Germline V gene sequence: CDR1 SGHTA, CDR2 FQGNSA. CDR3 residues: CASSLERFRGRREQYF. Written as DNA, the CDR3 is TGTGCCAGCAGCTTAGAACGGTTCAGGGGGCGCAGAGAGCAGTACTTC.

The chain joins TRBV19 to TRBJ2-2, with 13 bases lining up with TRBD2. The CDR3 consists of 17 residues. Germline V CDR1 and CDR2: LNHDA, SQIVND (reference sequence). Trimming cost V 4 bases and J 9 bases; bases outside gene matches: 11. The CDR3 sequence is CASSTPLAGGPMRELFF. The CDR3 DNA is TGTGCCAGTAGTACCCCACTAGCGGGGGGGCCTATGCGGGAGCTGTTTTTT.

The rearrangement uses TRBV29-1 and TRBJ2-5; weak D call: TRBD1 (5 bases). Germline CDR1 reads SQVTM; CDR2 reads ANQGSEA. There are 11 residues in the CDR3. The V end lost 3 bases, the J end lost 6 bases, and 8 bases lay between the germline ends. The CDR3 loop is CSVDAGQTQYF. CDR3 nucleotide sequence: TGCAGCGTTGATGCAGGGCAGACCCAGTACTTC.

This clone was detected only a few times. V gene TRBV6-1 combines with J gene TRBJ2-1; the match to TRBD2 covers 10 bases. With 6 bases clipped from V and 7 bases from J, the junction kept 9 bases outside the gene matches. This CDR3 is 15 amino acids long. Germline CDR1 MNHNS, CDR2 SASEGT. The CDR3 DNA reads as TGTGCCAGCAGAGAGAGCGGGGGGGTGAGGAATGAGCAGTTCTTC. Amino acids: CASRESGGVRNEQFF.

The chain has TRBV19 and TRBJ1-2, with D maybe TRBD1 (5 bases). Germline CDR1 reads LNHDA; CDR2 reads SQIVND (reference sequence). Trimming cost V 3 bases and J 0 bases, with 11 bases left between them. The CDR3 length is 15 residues. CDR3 sequence: CASSMGRFANYGYTF. The DNA of the CDR3 is TGTGCCAGTAGTATGGGGCGGTTCGCTAACTATGGCTACACCTTC. The whole variable domain, remainder taken from reference TRBV19 and TRBJ1-2, is DGGITQSPKYLFRKEGQNVTLSCEQNLNHDAMYWYRQDPGQGLRLIYYSQIVNDFQKGDIAEGYSVSREKKESFPLTVTSAQKNPTAFYLCASSMGRFANYGYTFGSGTRLTVV.

The rearrangement joins TRBV5-1 to TRBJ2-3, with 11 positions matching TRBD2. J was trimmed by 7 bases and V by 1 base; bases with no gene match: 5. Germline V gives CDR1 SGHRS, CDR2 YFSETQ. The CDR3 spans 15 residues. The CDR3 coding sequence is TGCGCCAGCAGCTTGATAGCGGGGGGGTCGAATACGCAGTATTTT. This sequence encodes CASSLIAGGSNTQYF.

The V call is TRBV6-8, the J call TRBJ2-3; the match to TRBD2 covers 12 bases. The CDR3 is 14 residues long. The trim removed 5 bases at V and 14 bases at J, leaving 11 bases unmatched. CDR1 and CDR2 from the germline V gene are MNHGY and SAAAGT. The CDR3 DNA reads as TGTGCCAGCAGTCCTTCTAGCGGGGGGGCCTCTTTGTATTTT. This codes for CASSPSSGGASLYF.

This clone came up once. The CDR3 sequence is CASSENRELRAFF. The DNA of the CDR3 is TGTGCCAGCAGCGAAAACAGGGAGCTGCGAGCTTTCTTT. The chain employs TRBV7-8 and TRBJ1-1, with D maybe TRBD1 (6 bases). The germline V gene encodes CDR1 SGHVS and CDR2 FQNEAQ. The CDR3 covers 13 residues. V dropped 5 bases and J dropped 10 bases, with 17 bases sitting between them.